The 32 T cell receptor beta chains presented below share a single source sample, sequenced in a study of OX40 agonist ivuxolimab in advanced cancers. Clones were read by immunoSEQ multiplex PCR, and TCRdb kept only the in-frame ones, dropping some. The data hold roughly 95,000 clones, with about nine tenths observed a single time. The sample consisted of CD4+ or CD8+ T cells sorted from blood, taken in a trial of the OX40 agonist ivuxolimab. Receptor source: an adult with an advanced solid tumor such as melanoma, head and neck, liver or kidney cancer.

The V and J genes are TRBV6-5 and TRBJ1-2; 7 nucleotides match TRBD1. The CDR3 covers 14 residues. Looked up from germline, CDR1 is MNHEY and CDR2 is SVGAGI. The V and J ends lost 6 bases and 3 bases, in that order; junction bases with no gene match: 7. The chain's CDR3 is CASRISGTDYGYTF. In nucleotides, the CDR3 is TGTGCCAGCAGAATTTCCGGGACAGACTATGGCTACACCTTC.

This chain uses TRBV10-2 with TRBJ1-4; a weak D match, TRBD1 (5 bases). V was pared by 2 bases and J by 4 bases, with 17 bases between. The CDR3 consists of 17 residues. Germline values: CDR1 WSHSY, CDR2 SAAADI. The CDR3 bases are TGCGCCAGCAGTGAGGGCCGGCCCGACGGGGGTAATGAAAAACTGTTTTTT. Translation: CASSEGRPDGGNEKLFF.

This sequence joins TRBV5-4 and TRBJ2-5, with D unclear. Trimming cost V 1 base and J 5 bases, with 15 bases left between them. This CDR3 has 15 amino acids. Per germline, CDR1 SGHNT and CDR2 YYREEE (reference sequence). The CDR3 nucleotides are TGTGCCAGCAGCTTGATGCGCGGAAGTCAGGAGACCCAGTACTTC. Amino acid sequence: CASSLMRGSQETQYF.

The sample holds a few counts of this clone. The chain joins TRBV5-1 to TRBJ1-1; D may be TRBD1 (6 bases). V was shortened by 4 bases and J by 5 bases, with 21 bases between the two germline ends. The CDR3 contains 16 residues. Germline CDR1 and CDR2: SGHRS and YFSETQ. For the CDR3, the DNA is TGCGCCAGCAGCGCTGAACTTGGCAGGGGCGCTACTGAAGCTTTCTTT. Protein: CASSAELGRGATEAFF.

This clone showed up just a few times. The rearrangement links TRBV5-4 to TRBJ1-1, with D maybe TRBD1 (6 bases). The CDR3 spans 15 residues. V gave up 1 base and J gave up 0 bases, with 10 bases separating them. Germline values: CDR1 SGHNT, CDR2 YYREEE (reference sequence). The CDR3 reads CASSLWQGMNTEAFF. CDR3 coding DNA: TGTGCCAGCAGCTTGTGGCAGGGGATGAACACTGAAGCTTTCTTT.

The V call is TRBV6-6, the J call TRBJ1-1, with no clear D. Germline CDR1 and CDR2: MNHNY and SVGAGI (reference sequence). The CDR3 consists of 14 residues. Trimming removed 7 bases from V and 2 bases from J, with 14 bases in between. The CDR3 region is CASTTTPVNTEAFF. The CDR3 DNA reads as TGTGCCAGCACTACGACCCCCGTCAACACTGAAGCTTTCTTT.

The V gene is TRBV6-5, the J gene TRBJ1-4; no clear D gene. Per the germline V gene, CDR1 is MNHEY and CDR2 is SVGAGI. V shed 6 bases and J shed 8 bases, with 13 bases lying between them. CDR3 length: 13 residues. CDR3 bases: TGTGCCAGCAGAAGCCGGGGAATAGAAAAACTGTTTTTT. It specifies CASRSRGIEKLFF.

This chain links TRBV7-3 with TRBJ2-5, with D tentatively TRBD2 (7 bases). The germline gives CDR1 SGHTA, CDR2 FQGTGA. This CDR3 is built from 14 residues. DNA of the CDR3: TGTGCTTTAGGGGGGACTACGTCGCGAGAGACCCAGTACTTC. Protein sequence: CALGGTTSRETQYF.

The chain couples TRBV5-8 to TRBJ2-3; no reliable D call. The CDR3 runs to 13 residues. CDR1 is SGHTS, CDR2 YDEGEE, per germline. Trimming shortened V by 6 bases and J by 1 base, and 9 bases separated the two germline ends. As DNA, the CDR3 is TGTGCCAGCATTACCTCCGGCACAGATACGCAGTATTTT. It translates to CASITSGTDTQYF. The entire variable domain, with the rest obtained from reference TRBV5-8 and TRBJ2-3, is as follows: EAGVTQSPTHLIKTRGQQATLRCSPISGHTSVYWYQQALGLGLQFLLWYDEGEERNRGNFPPRFSGRQFPNYSSELNVNALELEDSALYLCASITSGTDTQYFGPGTRLTVL.

The CDR3 nucleotides are TGCGCCAGCAGCTCTCCAGGAGGGGTTGGCACTGAAGCTTTCTTT. Translation gives CASSSPGGVGTEAFF. The V call is TRBV5-1, the J call TRBJ1-1; D might be TRBD1 (5 bases). Germline CDR1 SGHRS, CDR2 YFSETQ. The CDR3 covers 15 residues. The V end lost 3 bases, the J end lost 4 bases, and 16 bases lay between the germline ends.

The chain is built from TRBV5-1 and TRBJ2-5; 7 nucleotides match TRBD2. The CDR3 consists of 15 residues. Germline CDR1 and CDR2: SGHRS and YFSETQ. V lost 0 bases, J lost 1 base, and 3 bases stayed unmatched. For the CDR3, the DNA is TGCGCCAGCAGCTTGGGTTCTAGCGGCCAAGAGACCCAGTACTTC. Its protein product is CASSLGSSGQETQYF.

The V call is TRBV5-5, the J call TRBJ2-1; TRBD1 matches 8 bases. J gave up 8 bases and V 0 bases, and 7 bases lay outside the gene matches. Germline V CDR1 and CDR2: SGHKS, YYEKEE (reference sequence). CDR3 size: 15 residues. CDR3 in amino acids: CASSLVTGEFYEQFF. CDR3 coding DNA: TGTGCCAGCAGCTTGGTGACAGGGGAGTTCTATGAGCAGTTCTTC.

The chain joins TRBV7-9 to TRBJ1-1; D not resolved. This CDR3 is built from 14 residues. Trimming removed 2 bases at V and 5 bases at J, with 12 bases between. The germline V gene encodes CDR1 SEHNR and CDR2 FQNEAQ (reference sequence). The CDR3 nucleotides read TGTGCCAGCAGCTTACGGGGATTTGGGACTGAAGCTTTCTTT. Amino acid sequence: CASSLRGFGTEAFF.

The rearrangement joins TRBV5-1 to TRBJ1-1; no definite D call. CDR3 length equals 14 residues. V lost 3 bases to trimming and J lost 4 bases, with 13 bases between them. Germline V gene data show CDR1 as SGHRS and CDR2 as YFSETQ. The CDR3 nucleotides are TGCGCCAGCAGCTCCCGGACCCTGGTCACTGAAGCTTTCTTT. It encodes CASSSRTLVTEAFF.

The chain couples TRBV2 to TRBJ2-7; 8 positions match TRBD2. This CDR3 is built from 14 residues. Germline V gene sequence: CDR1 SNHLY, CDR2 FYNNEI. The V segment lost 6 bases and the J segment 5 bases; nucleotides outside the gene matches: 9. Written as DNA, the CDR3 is TGTGCCAGCAGGGGAACCGGGACTAGTGACGAGCAGTACTTC. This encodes CASRGTGTSDEQYF.

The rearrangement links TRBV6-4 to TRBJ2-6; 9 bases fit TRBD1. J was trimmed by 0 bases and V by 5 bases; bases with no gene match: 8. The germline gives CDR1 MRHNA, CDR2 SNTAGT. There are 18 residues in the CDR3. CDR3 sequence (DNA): TGTGCCAGCAGTACATCACAGGGGGCAGGCTCTGGGGCCAACGTCCTGACTTTC. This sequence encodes CASSTSQGAGSGANVLTF.

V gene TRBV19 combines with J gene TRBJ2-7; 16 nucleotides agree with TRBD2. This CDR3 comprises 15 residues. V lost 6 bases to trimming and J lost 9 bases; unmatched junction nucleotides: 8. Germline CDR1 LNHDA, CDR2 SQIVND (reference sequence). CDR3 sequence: CASRGTGTSGRVQYF. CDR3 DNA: TGTGCCAGTAGGGGGACCGGGACTAGCGGGAGGGTGCAGTACTTC. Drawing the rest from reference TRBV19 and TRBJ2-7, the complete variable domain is DGGITQSPKYLFRKEGQNVTLSCEQNLNHDAMYWYRQDPGQGLRLIYYSQIVNDFQKGDIAEGYSVSREKKESFPLTVTSAQKNPTAFYLCASRGTGTSGRVQYFGPGTRLTVT.

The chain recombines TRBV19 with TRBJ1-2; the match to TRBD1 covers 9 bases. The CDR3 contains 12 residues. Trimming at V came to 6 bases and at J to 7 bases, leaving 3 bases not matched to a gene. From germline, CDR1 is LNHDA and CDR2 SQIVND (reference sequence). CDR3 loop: CASSNRGPGYTF. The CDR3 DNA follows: TGTGCCAGTAGCAACAGGGGGCCTGGCTACACCTTC.

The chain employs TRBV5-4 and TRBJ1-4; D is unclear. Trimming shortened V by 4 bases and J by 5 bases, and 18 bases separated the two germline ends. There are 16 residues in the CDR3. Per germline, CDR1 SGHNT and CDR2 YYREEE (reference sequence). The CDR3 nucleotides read TGTGCCAGCAGCGTTGATATGGGATCCAACAATGAAAAACTGTTTTTT. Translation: CASSVDMGSNNEKLFF.

CDR3: CASSYRDIYTDTQYF. DNA of the CDR3: TGTGCCAGCAGCTACCGGGACATCTACACAGATACGCAGTATTTT. The rearrangement joins TRBV5-4 to TRBJ2-3, with a possible D match to TRBD1 (6 bases). This CDR3 contains 15 residues. Germline V gene sequence: CDR1 SGHNT, CDR2 YYREEE (reference sequence). Between the trimmed V and J ends, which lost 3 bases and 2 bases, there was a span of 13 bases.

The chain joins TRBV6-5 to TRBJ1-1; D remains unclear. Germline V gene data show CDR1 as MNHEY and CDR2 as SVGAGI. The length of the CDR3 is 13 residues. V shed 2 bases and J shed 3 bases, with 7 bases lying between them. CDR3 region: CASSYRRDTEAFF. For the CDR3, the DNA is TGTGCCAGCAGTTACCGAAGGGACACTGAAGCTTTCTTT.

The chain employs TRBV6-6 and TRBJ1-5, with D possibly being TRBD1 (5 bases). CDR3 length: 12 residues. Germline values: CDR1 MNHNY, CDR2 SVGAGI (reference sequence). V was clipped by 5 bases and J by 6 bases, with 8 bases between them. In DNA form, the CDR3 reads TGTGCCAGCAGTACGGGACCTCAGCCCCAGCATTTT. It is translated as CASSTGPQPQHF.

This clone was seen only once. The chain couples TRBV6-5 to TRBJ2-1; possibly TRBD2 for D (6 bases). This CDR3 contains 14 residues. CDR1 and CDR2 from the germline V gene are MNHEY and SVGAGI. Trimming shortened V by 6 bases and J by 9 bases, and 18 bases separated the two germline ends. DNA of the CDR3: TGTGCCAGCAGAGGTACGGGAGTTGTGAGTGAGCAGTTCTTC. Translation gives CASRGTGVVSEQFF.

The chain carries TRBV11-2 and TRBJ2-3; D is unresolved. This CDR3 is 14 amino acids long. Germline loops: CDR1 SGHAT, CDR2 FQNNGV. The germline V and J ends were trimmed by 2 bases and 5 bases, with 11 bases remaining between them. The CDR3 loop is CASSLLGPGDTQYF. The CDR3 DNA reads TGTGCCAGCAGCTTACTAGGGCCCGGAGATACGCAGTATTTT.

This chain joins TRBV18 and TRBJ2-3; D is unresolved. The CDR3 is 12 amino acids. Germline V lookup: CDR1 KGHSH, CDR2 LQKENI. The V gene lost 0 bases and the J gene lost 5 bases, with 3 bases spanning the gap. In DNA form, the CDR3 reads TGTGCCAGCTCACCACCGAGAGATACGCAGTATTTT. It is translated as CASSPPRDTQYF.

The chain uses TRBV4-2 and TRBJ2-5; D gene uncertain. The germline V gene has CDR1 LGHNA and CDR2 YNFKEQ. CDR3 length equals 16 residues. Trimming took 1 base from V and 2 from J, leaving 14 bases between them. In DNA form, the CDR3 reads TGTGCCAGCAGCCAAGGCTGGCAGGTCAATCAAGAGACCCAGTACTTC. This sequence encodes CASSQGWQVNQETQYF.

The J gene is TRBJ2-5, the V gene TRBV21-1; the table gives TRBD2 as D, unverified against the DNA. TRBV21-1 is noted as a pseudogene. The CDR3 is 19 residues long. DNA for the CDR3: TGTGCCAGCAGCTCGCCCCCGACTAGCGGGAGGGGAGCGTGGGAGACCCAGTACTTC. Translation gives CASSSPPTSGRGAWETQYF.

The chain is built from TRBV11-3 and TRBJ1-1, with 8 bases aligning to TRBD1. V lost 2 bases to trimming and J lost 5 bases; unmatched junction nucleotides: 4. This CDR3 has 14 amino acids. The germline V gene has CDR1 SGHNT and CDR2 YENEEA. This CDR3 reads CASSLTGGQTEAFF. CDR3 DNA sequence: TGTGCCAGCAGCTTAACAGGGGGACAAACTGAAGCTTTCTTT.

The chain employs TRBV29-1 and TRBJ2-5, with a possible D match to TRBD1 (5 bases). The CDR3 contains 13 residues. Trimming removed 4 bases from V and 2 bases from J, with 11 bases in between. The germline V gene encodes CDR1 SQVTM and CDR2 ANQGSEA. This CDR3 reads CSVAGQGQETQYF. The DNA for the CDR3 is TGCAGCGTTGCAGGTCAGGGTCAAGAGACCCAGTACTTC.

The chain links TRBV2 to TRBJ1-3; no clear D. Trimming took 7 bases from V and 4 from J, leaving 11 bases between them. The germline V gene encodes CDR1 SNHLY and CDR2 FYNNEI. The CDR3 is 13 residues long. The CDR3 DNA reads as TGTGCCAGCACCATAATAACGGGAAACACCATATATTTT. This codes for CASTIITGNTIYF.

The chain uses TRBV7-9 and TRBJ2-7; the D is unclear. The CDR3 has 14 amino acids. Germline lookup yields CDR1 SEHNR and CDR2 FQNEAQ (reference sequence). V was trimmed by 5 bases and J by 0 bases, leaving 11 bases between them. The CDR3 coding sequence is TGTGCCAGCAGCCGTACAGAAAGCTCCTACGAGCAGTACTTC. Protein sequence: CASSRTESSYEQYF.

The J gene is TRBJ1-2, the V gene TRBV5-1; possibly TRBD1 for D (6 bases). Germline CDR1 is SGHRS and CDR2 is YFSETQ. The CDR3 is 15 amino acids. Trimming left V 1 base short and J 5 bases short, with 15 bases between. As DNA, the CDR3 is TGCGCCAGCAGCTTGTGGGAAAACACAGGGTATGGCTACACCTTC. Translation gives CASSLWENTGYGYTF.